The subject of this entry is one T cell receptor (beta chain). These data belong to a study of T cell changes during pregnancy in multiple sclerosis. TCRdb's table, derived via immunoSEQ multiplex PCR, lists solely in-frame clones and lacks some. Found here are more than 80,000 clones, around 92% of them singletons; the top ten hold approximately 1.5%. The receptor was derived from a female donor with multiple sclerosis, enrolled in a pregnancy study. The input for sequencing was peripheral blood, taken after pregnancy.

The CDR3 protein is CASSSGGPSNTGELFF. Written as DNA, the CDR3 is TGTGCCAGCAGTTCCGGGGGGCCCTCGAACACCGGGGAGCTGTTTTTT. The rearrangement links TRBV11-3 to TRBJ2-2; perhaps TRBD2 as D (7 bases). Germline V lookup: CDR1 SGHNT, CDR2 YENEEA. The CDR3 consists of 16 residues. Trimming left V 6 bases short and J 0 bases short, with 14 bases between.